The sequence of this T cell receptor (beta chain) was determined in a study of T cells in Graves' hyperthyroidism and ophthalmopathy. Whole-study findings and limits: Appearing also in blood were most of the thyroid clonotypes expanded above 0.001. Using 13 V-J features, a model discriminated ophthalmopathy from stable hyperthyroidism. Ophthalmopathy was identified by the model a median approximately 6.9 months ahead of onset.

V gave up 4 bases and J gave up 5 bases, with 17 bases separating them. The germline V gene has CDR1 MGHDK and CDR2 SYGVNS. This CDR3 region has 15 residues. At least ten counts were recorded for this clonotype. The antigen is unknown. RNA transcripts provided the source from which TCR beta CDR3 regions were amplified. TCR CDR3 underwent first-round RT-PCR with the HTBI primer set. TCRdb ran MiXCR on the multiplex PCR reads and lists one entry per CDR3 protein. The sample lists 500,000 to 800,000 distinct CDR3 sequences, over 40% occurring once. Diagnosis rested on symptoms, serum thyroxine and TRAb, thyroid ultrasound, and orbital computed tomography.

This clonotype was obtained from an adult man with Graves' disease, either hyperthyroidism or ophthalmopathy (not recorded which). V usage is TRBV25-1 and J usage is TRBJ2-5, with D unresolved. Sequenced input: peripheral blood or thyroid tissue (not recorded which). The CDR3 loop reads CASSASTAPTETQYF. In nucleotides, the CDR3 is TGTGCCAGCAGTGCGTCCACCGCCCCTACGGAGACCCAGTACTTC.